The 26 T cell receptor beta chains listed next were all sequenced from one sample in a study of shared clonotypes between healthy human individuals. Terminally differentiated effector memory CD45RA+ cells were excluded from the naive CD8 cells, which were CD45RO-negative and positively selected for CCR7. The method was immunoSEQ multiplex PCR; TCRdb's version includes in-frame clones alone and lacks a portion of them. The sample holds millions of clones, about 95% seen once. What was sequenced was naive CD8+ T cells sorted from blood. The receptor source for this set is a man aged 18 to 29 in good health.

The chain has TRBV4-1 and TRBJ1-1; a weak D match, TRBD1 (5 bases). The CDR3 has 18 residues. Trimming took 1 base from V and 1 from J, leaving 19 bases between them. The germline V gene encodes CDR1 MGHRA and CDR2 YSYEKL. The CDR3 sequence is CASSQARSGAIGNTEAFF. CDR3 bases: TGCGCCAGCAGCCAAGCCCGGAGCGGGGCAATTGGGAACACTGAAGCTTTCTTT.

A remark on this clone: One end of the junction is discordant with germline, which a read error may explain. The J gene is TRBJ2-7, the V gene TRBV10-3, with TRBD2 matching over 12 bases. CDR1 is ENHRY and CDR2 is SYGVKD in the germline V gene. This CDR3 spans 20 amino acids. Here the CDR3 DNA reads TGTGCCATCAGTGAGGGACCCGGGACTAGCGGGTTGAGGTACCATCCTACTGATGACTTC. This codes for CAISEGPGTSGLRYHPTDDF.

Notes on this clone: This CDR3 is also generated by other DNA sequences in the sample. V usage is TRBV4-1 and J usage is TRBJ1-2; 7 bases agree with TRBD1. V shed 1 base, J shed 5 bases, and the junction held 7 bases outside the gene matches. The CDR3 contains 15 residues. Looked up from germline, CDR1 is MGHRA and CDR2 is YSYEKL. CDR3 nucleotide sequence: TGCGCCAGCAGCCAAGTTCCAGGGGGTGGTTATGGCTACACCTTC. Translating it yields CASSQVPGGGYGYTF.

The gene calls are TRBV4-1 and TRBJ1-2; 7 bases line up with TRBD1. The CDR3 totals 13 residues. The trim removed 5 bases at V and 6 bases at J, leaving 6 bases unmatched. The germline CDR1 and CDR2 sequences are MGHRA and YSYEKL. DNA of the CDR3: TGCGCCAGCAGCGTAACAGGGGCGGATGGCTACACCTTC. The encoded protein is CASSVTGADGYTF.

V gene TRBV2 combines with J gene TRBJ2-3; D call uncertain. Germline V CDR1 and CDR2: SNHLY, FYNNEI. Trimming removed 6 bases from V and 2 bases from J, with 6 bases in between. The CDR3 runs 12 residues. CDR3 nucleotides: TGTGCCAGCAGCATGCACACAGATACGCAGTATTTT. Translating it yields CASSMHTDTQYF.

The gene calls are TRBV9 and TRBJ2-1; 12 bases agree with TRBD2. The V gene's germline CDR1 is SGDLS and CDR2 YYNGEE. The CDR3 totals 17 residues. The J segment lost 4 bases and the V segment lost 0 bases, leaving 5 bases of the junction unmatched. The CDR3 loop reads CASSVERTSGTYNEQFF. The CDR3 DNA reads TGTGCCAGCAGCGTAGAGAGGACTAGCGGGACTTACAATGAGCAGTTCTTC.

This sequence joins TRBV14 and TRBJ2-3; TRBD2 matches at 11 bases. This CDR3 spans 19 amino acids. Germline V CDR1 and CDR2: SGHDN, FVKESK. With 0 bases clipped from V and 3 bases from J, the junction kept 11 bases outside the gene matches. The chain's CDR3 is CASSQDVLAGVRGTDTQYF. The CDR3 nucleotides are TGTGCCAGCAGCCAAGACGTACTAGCGGGAGTTAGAGGGACAGATACGCAGTATTTT.

The sample holds one count of this clone. Other DNA sequences from this sample encode an identical CDR3 as well. This sequence joins TRBV5-6 and TRBJ1-6; D is unclear. Germline loops: CDR1 SGHDT, CDR2 YYEEEE. Trimming left V 0 bases short and J 8 bases short, with 3 bases between. The CDR3 is 12 residues long. CDR3 sequence (DNA): TGTGCCAGCAGCTTGGGAGATTCACCCCTCCACTTT. It codes for CASSLGDSPLHF.

This chain connects TRBV2 to TRBJ2-5; 9 bases agree with TRBD2. From germline, CDR1 is SNHLY and CDR2 FYNNEI. J was trimmed by 3 bases and V by 2 bases; bases with no gene match: 16. The CDR3 contains 19 residues. The CDR3 here is CASSEPSVQAGGGKETQYF. CDR3 coding DNA: TGTGCCAGCAGTGAACCGTCCGTTCAAGCGGGAGGCGGGAAAGAGACCCAGTACTTC.

The chain employs TRBV7-9 and TRBJ2-5; D might be TRBD1 or TRBD2, each matching 5 bases. Trimming removed 3 bases from V and 1 base from J, with 12 bases in between. Germline V CDR1 and CDR2: SEHNR, FQNEAQ (reference sequence). The CDR3 has 15 residues. The CDR3, as DNA: TGTGCCAGCAGCTTTGGAACAGGACTCCAAGAGACCCAGTACTTC. Protein product: CASSFGTGLQETQYF. Combining the CDR3 with reference TRBV7-9 and TRBJ2-5 gives the whole variable domain DTGVSQNPRHKITKRGQNVTFRCDPISEHNRLYWYRQTLGQGPEFLTYFQNEAQLEKSRLLSDRFSAERPKGSFSTLEIQRTEQGDSAMYLCASSFGTGLQETQYFGPGTRLLVL.

This clone came up once. This sequence joins TRBV5-6 and TRBJ1-2, with TRBD1 as a possible D gene (5 bases). Germline-derived CDR1 and CDR2 are SGHDT and YYEEEE. V lost 5 bases, J lost 2 bases, and 25 bases lay in between. The length of the CDR3 is 18 residues. The CDR3 region has the DNA TGTGCCAGCAGACCCATTACTACGGGGGTGGTTGGGAACTATGGCTACACCTTC. Translated: CASRPITTGVVGNYGYTF.

The gene calls are TRBV12-5 and TRBJ2-1, with D hard to call. Deletions cut 3 bases from V and 2 bases from J, with 14 bases between. The CDR3 is 16 amino acids. Germline values: CDR1 LGHNT, CDR2 FRNRAP. The CDR3 protein is CASGFLAGRTYNEQFF. CDR3 sequence (DNA): TGTGCTAGTGGTTTCCTGGCCGGCCGGACCTACAATGAGCAGTTCTTC.

The chain has TRBV28 and TRBJ2-1; possibly TRBD2 for D (5 bases). Per the germline V gene, CDR1 is MDHEN and CDR2 is SYDVKM. The CDR3 length is 15 residues. Trimming took 7 bases from V and 6 from J, leaving 19 bases between them. This CDR3 is CASTQDIPGSNEQFF. The CDR3 DNA sequence: TGTGCCAGCACCCAAGACATACCGGGGTCCAATGAGCAGTTCTTC.

The chain links TRBV7-8 to TRBJ1-5; no firm D call. CDR1 and CDR2 (germline): SGHVS, FQNEAQ. The CDR3 spans 16 residues. Trimming removed 3 bases at V and 0 bases at J, with 12 bases between. This CDR3 is CASSFEQRYSNQPQHF. CDR3 coding DNA: TGTGCCAGCAGCTTCGAACAGCGGTATAGCAATCAGCCCCAGCATTTT. The full variable domain, rest sourced from reference TRBV7-8 and TRBJ1-5, is GAGVSQSPRYKVAKRGQDVALRCDPISGHVSLFWYQQALGQGPEFLTYFQNEAQLDKSGLPSDRFFAERPEGSVSTLKIQRTQQEDSAVYLCASSFEQRYSNQPQHFGDGTRLSIL.

The chain links TRBV11-2 to TRBJ2-7; 8 positions match TRBD2. V shed 0 bases and J 3 bases; nucleotides not matched to a gene: 1. The CDR3 covers 14 residues. Germline CDR1 reads SGHAT; CDR2 reads FQNNGV. CDR3 loop: CASSLEAGVYEQYF. CDR3 in DNA: TGTGCCAGCAGCTTAGAAGCGGGAGTCTACGAGCAGTACTTC.

The gene calls are TRBV5-4 and TRBJ2-7, with 7 bases that match TRBD2. The germline V gene has CDR1 SGHNT and CDR2 YYREEE (reference sequence). Trimming took 2 bases from V and 0 from J; bases not matched to a gene: 5. The CDR3 sequence is 15 residues long. Here the CDR3 DNA reads TGTGCCAGCAGCTTCGGGCTAGCGGCCTCCTACGAGCAGTACTTC. Translation: CASSFGLAASYEQYF.

Notes on this clone: This sample includes further DNA sequences coding for the same CDR3. V usage is TRBV27 and J usage is TRBJ2-7, with a possible D match to TRBD1 (5 bases). Germline-derived CDR1 and CDR2 are MNHEY and SMNVEV (reference sequence). The V end lost 4 bases, the J end lost 3 bases, and 10 bases lay between the germline ends. This CDR3 spans 13 amino acids. This CDR3 reads CASSSGHNYEQYF. In DNA form, the CDR3 reads TGTGCCAGCAGTTCTGGACATAACTACGAGCAGTACTTC.

The CDR3: CASSELGFAYEQYF. The DNA of the CDR3 is TGCGCCAGCAGTGAGCTGGGATTCGCCTACGAGCAGTACTTC. The chain links TRBV10-2 to TRBJ2-7, with D hard to call. V lost 2 bases and J 2 bases, leaving 10 bases between the germline ends. There are 14 residues in the CDR3. Per germline, CDR1 WSHSY and CDR2 SAAADI.

This chain joins TRBV13 and TRBJ1-4; D is unclear. CDR3 length: 11 amino acids. The V end lost 5 bases, the J end lost 6 bases, and 4 bases lay between the germline ends. Looked up from germline, CDR1 is PRHDT and CDR2 is FYEKMQ (reference sequence). The CDR3 here is CASSRDEKLFF. CDR3 coding DNA: TGTGCCAGCAGCCGAGATGAAAAACTGTTTTTT.

Only a few counts were recorded for this clone. The genes are TRBV29-1 and TRBJ1-1; perhaps TRBD1 as D (5 bases). This CDR3 is 12 amino acids long. CDR1 is SQVTM, CDR2 ANQGSEA, per germline. Trimming left V 2 bases short and J 6 bases short, with 10 bases between. DNA of the CDR3: TGCAGCGTTGAATGGGGGGTCCCTGAAGCTTTCTTT. Protein product: CSVEWGVPEAFF.

CDR3 protein: CASSTALRGDEQFF. The CDR3 DNA sequence: TGTGCCAGCAGCACCGCCTTGAGGGGTGATGAGCAGTTCTTC. This chain joins TRBV5-6 and TRBJ2-1; D could derive from TRBD1 or TRBD2 (5 bases each). V lost 4 bases to trimming and J lost 8 bases, with 16 bases between them. Germline V CDR1 and CDR2: SGHDT, YYEEEE. The CDR3 is 14 amino acids.

This chain connects TRBV11-2 to TRBJ2-7; 7 nucleotides agree with TRBD1. Trimming cost V 5 bases and J 0 bases; bases outside gene matches: 4. Germline CDR1 is SGHAT and CDR2 is FQNNGV. This CDR3 comprises 14 residues. The chain's CDR3 is CASSHKGASYEQYF. CDR3 in DNA: TGTGCCAGCAGCCACAAGGGGGCCTCCTACGAGCAGTACTTC.

This CDR3 is CASSLNPTGRETQYF. The DNA of the CDR3 is TGTGCCAGCAGCCTAAATCCGACAGGTCGAGAGACCCAGTACTTC. The genes are TRBV6-5 and TRBJ2-5; tentative D call: TRBD1 (6 bases). V was cut by 6 bases and J by 4 bases, with 18 bases left in between. CDR3 length: 15 residues. From germline, CDR1 is MNHEY and CDR2 SVGAGI.

The chain links TRBV5-1 to TRBJ2-1; maybe TRBD1 (6 bases). The CDR3 has 15 amino acids. The V gene's germline CDR1 is SGHRS and CDR2 YFSETQ. Trimming left V 1 base short and J 2 bases short, with 10 bases between. CDR3 in amino acids: CASSLSRDTYNEQFF. The DNA of the CDR3 is TGCGCCAGCAGCTTGAGCAGGGACACCTACAATGAGCAGTTCTTC.

The rearrangement links TRBV19 to TRBJ2-7; 10 bases map to TRBD1. From germline, CDR1 is LNHDA and CDR2 SQIVND (reference sequence). The junction had 6 bases not matched to a gene; V was cut back by 5 bases and J by 2 bases. The length of the CDR3 is 15 residues. Written as DNA, the CDR3 is TGTGCCAGTAGTGCCGGGACAGGGGTCGCCTACGAGCAGTACTTC. Residues: CASSAGTGVAYEQYF.

Comment on this clone: At the DNA level, this CDR3 is encoded by other sequences in the same sample as well. The genes are TRBV9 and TRBJ2-7; D may be TRBD2 (6 bases). The ends were cut back, 2 bases at V and 4 bases at J, with 10 bases in the middle. CDR3 size: 13 residues. From germline, CDR1 is SGDLS and CDR2 YYNGEE. CDR3 sequence reads: CASSVGGPYEQYF. CDR3 nucleotides: TGTGCCAGCAGCGTGGGGGGTCCGTACGAGCAGTACTTC.